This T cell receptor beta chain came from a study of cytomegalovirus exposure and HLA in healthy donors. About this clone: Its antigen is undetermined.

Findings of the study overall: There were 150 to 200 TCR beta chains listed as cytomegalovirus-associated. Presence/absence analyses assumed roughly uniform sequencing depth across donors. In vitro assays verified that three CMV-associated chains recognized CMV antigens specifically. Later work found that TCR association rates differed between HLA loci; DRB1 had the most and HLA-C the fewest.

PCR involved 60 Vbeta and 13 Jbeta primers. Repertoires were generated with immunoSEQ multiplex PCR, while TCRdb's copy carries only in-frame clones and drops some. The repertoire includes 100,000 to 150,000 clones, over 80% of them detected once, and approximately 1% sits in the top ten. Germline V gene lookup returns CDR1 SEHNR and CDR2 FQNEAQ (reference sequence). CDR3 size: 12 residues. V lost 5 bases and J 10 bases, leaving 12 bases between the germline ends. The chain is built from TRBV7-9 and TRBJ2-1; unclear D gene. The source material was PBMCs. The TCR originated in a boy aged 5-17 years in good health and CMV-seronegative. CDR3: CASSPRSVEQFF. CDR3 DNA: TGTGCCAGCAGCCCCCGTAGTGTGGAGCAGTTCTTC.